Presented here are 28 T cell receptor beta chains from one specimen sequenced in a study of cytomegalovirus exposure and HLA in healthy donors. With 60 Vbeta and 13 Jbeta primers, the PCR was carried out. This table comes from immunoSEQ multiplex PCR, and its TCRdb copy is limited to in-frame clones, with some not included. The sample shows about 110,000 clones, and 3.6% sits with its ten largest clones. Material for sequencing was PBMCs. The receptors were sampled from a man in his late teens or twenties in good health and CMV-seronegative.

V usage is TRBV5-1 and J usage is TRBJ1-2, with 7 bases that match TRBD1. The germline CDR1 and CDR2 sequences are SGHRS and YFSETQ. Trimming at V came to 3 bases and at J to 7 bases, leaving 12 bases not matched to a gene. The CDR3 length is 15 residues. CDR3 in amino acids: CASSSGTEGRAGYTF. CDR3 DNA sequence: TGCGCCAGCAGCTCAGGGACAGAGGGGCGGGCTGGCTACACCTTC.

The genes are TRBV20-1 and TRBJ2-5; D gene uncertain. V was shortened by 4 bases and J by 12 bases, with 12 bases between the two germline ends. Germline V gene lookup returns CDR1 DFQATT and CDR2 SNEGSKA (reference sequence). The length of the CDR3 is 10 residues. CDR3 coding DNA: TGCAGTGCTAATTCTCAGGTGGAGTACTTC. This encodes CSANSQVEYF.

This chain joins TRBV19 and TRBJ2-7, with TRBD1 matching over 8 bases. J was trimmed by 6 bases and V by 6 bases; bases with no gene match: 10. Germline V CDR1 and CDR2: LNHDA, SQIVND (reference sequence). This CDR3 region has 14 residues. This chain's CDR3 is CASRGTGNLREQYF. The CDR3, as DNA: TGTGCCAGTAGAGGGACAGGTAATCTTCGCGAGCAGTACTTC.

The chain employs TRBV28 and TRBJ2-1, with a weak D call TRBD1 (5 bases). The V end was cut by 7 bases, the J end by 4 bases, with 14 bases between. The length of the CDR3 is 14 residues. Germline lookup yields CDR1 MDHEN and CDR2 SYDVKM. The CDR3 sequence is CASKMGRFYNEQFF. CDR3 nucleotides: TGTGCCAGCAAAATGGGGCGGTTTTACAATGAGCAGTTCTTC. Full variable domain (missing parts from reference TRBV28 and TRBJ2-1): DVKVTQSSRYLVKRTGEKVFLECVQDMDHENMFWYRQDPGLGLRLIYFSYDVKMKEKGDIPEGYSVSREKKERFSLILESASTNQTSMYLCASKMGRFYNEQFFGPGTRLTVL.

Comments on this clone: This sample also contains other DNA sequences that code for the same CDR3. The chain links TRBV15 to TRBJ1-1; maybe TRBD1 (5 bases). The CDR3 sequence is 14 residues long. V gave up 1 base and J gave up 8 bases, with 14 bases separating them. Germline CDR1 LNHNV, CDR2 YYDKDF (reference sequence). CDR3 sequence reads: CATSRVGQSPEAFF. The CDR3 DNA sequence: TGTGCCACCAGCAGAGTGGGGCAGAGTCCCGAAGCTTTCTTT.

V usage is TRBV27 and J usage is TRBJ1-1; 8 bases are shared with TRBD1. This CDR3 is built from 18 residues. J gave up 0 bases and V 2 bases, and 11 bases lay outside the gene matches. CDR1 and CDR2 (germline): MNHEY, SMNVEV (reference sequence). DNA for the CDR3: TGTGCCAGCAGTTTACGCGGGCAGGGGGCGAATGTGAACACTGAAGCTTTCTTT. This gives the protein CASSLRGQGANVNTEAFF.

This chain links TRBV5-1 with TRBJ2-5, with D unresolved. CDR1 is SGHRS, CDR2 YFSETQ, per germline. The V end was cut by 1 base, the J end by 2 bases, with 12 bases between. This CDR3 is 15 amino acids long. CDR3 DNA sequence: TGCGCCAGCAGCTTGAGTACCCCCGCGCAAGAGACCCAGTACTTC. Translated: CASSLSTPAQETQYF.

Turning to this clone: Sequence at one end of the junction differs from germline and may be a read error. The chain carries TRBV2 and TRBJ2-7; the D is unclear. Germline values: CDR1 SNHLY, CDR2 FYNNEI. This CDR3 is built from 15 residues. The CDR3 loop is CASSVQKLSSYKQYF. CDR3 sequence (DNA): TGTGCCAGCAGTGTTCAGAAACTTAGCTCCTACAAGCAGTACTTC. Looking up the rest from reference TRBV2 and TRBJ2-7 gives the full variable domain: EPEVTQTPSHQVTQMGQEVILRCVPISNHLYFYWYRQILGQKVEFLVSFYNNEISEKSEIFDDQFSVERPDGSNFTLKIRSTKLEDSAMYFCASSVQKLSSYKQYFGPGTRLTVT.

Written as DNA, the CDR3 is TGTGCCAGCAGCCCCGGACGGGGTGAAAAACTGTTTTTT. This gives the protein CASSPGRGEKLFF. The chain is built from TRBV5-6 and TRBJ1-4; the D is unclear. The germline V gene encodes CDR1 SGHDT and CDR2 YYEEEE. The CDR3 is 13 residues long. V lost 4 bases and J lost 7, with 11 bases in between.

The chain combines TRBV27 with TRBJ2-7; D is unclear. Trimming stripped 8 bases from V and 6 bases from J, with 11 bases between. CDR3 size: 11 residues. Germline loops: CDR1 MNHEY, CDR2 SMNVEV (reference sequence). This chain's CDR3 is CASQESGEQYF. The CDR3 coding sequence is TGTGCCAGCCAGGAAAGTGGCGAGCAGTACTTC.

The chain is built from TRBV6-1 and TRBJ2-7, with 7 bases identical to TRBD1. The V gene's germline CDR1 is MNHNS and CDR2 SASEGT. The CDR3 is made up of 14 amino acids. V shed 1 base and J 3 bases; nucleotides not matched to a gene: 3. Written as DNA, the CDR3 is TGTGCCAGCAGTGAAGGGGGACAGTACTACGAGCAGTACTTC. Its translation is CASSEGGQYYEQYF.

The CDR3 sequence: CASRRQAPYEQYF. CDR3 bases: TGTGCCAGCAGAAGACAGGCGCCCTACGAGCAGTACTTC. The chain combines TRBV27 with TRBJ2-7, with TRBD1 as a possible D gene (6 bases). This CDR3 is built from 13 residues. CDR1 and CDR2 (germline): MNHEY, SMNVEV (reference sequence). Trimming took off 6 bases at V and 2 bases at J, with 11 bases between the two ends.

The CDR3 bases are TGTGCCAGCAGCTTCGACCCGGGGGGGTCCCTATACAATGAGCAGTTCTTC. It specifies CASSFDPGGSLYNEQFF. The chain has TRBV5-4 and TRBJ2-1, with 8 bases fitting TRBD2. Germline CDR1 reads SGHNT; CDR2 reads YYREEE (reference sequence). This CDR3 region has 17 residues. With V trimmed by 2 bases and J by 4 bases, 11 bases remained unmatched.

The chain joins TRBV7-9 to TRBJ1-1; TRBD1 matches 11 bases. The germline V gene encodes CDR1 SEHNR and CDR2 FQNEAQ (reference sequence). The junction had 4 bases not matched to a gene; V was cut back by 5 bases and J by 5 bases. CDR3 length: 14 amino acids. The CDR3 DNA is TGTGCCAGCAGCACCGGACAGGGGGCGACTGAAGCTTTCTTT. Protein sequence: CASSTGQGATEAFF.

The V and J genes are TRBV5-1 and TRBJ1-2; tentative D call: TRBD1 (6 bases). V was shortened by 4 bases and J by 5 bases, with 18 bases between the two germline ends. The CDR3 is made up of 15 amino acids. The germline V gene has CDR1 SGHRS and CDR2 YFSETQ. The CDR3 DNA sequence: TGCGCCAGCAGCCCGGGTTTGGGGGCCGATTATGGCTACACCTTC. Protein: CASSPGLGADYGYTF.

The chain recombines TRBV28 with TRBJ2-2; D gene uncertain. The germline CDR1 and CDR2 sequences are MDHEN and SYDVKM. Trimming shortened V by 6 bases and J by 5 bases, and 16 bases separated the two germline ends. This CDR3 contains 15 residues. In nucleotides, the CDR3 is TGTGCCAGCAGCCGAAGTGGCTTCCAGACCGGGGAGCTGTTTTTT. Amino acid sequence: CASSRSGFQTGELFF. The full variable domain, in which reference TRBV28 and TRBJ2-2 provide the parts outside the CDR3, is DVKVTQSSRYLVKRTGEKVFLECVQDMDHENMFWYRQDPGLGLRLIYFSYDVKMKEKGDIPEGYSVSREKKERFSLILESASTNQTSMYLCASSRSGFQTGELFFGEGSRLTVL.

The rearrangement joins TRBV27 to TRBJ2-7, with unresolved D. V was pared by 5 bases and J by 3 bases, with 11 bases between. Per the germline V gene, CDR1 is MNHEY and CDR2 is SMNVEV (reference sequence). The CDR3 is 13 amino acids. CDR3 sequence: CASSPSPYYEQYF. The CDR3 DNA is TGTGCCAGCAGTCCTTCCCCCTACTACGAGCAGTACTTC.

The V call is TRBV10-3, the J call TRBJ2-7, with D tentatively TRBD1 (6 bases). This CDR3 region has 16 residues. Trimming left V 2 bases short and J 4 bases short, with 18 bases between. The germline CDR1 and CDR2 sequences are ENHRY and SYGVKD. CDR3 nucleotides: TGTGCCATCAGTGAGGGGTCGACAGGAGCCTTATACGAGCAGTACTTC. Translation: CAISEGSTGALYEQYF.

The rearrangement joins TRBV9 to TRBJ2-1; 7 bases match TRBD2. CDR3 length: 13 amino acids. In germline, CDR1 is SGDLS, CDR2 YYNGEE. With V trimmed by 4 bases and J by 5 bases, 3 bases remained unmatched. This CDR3 is CASSPSGNNEQFF. As DNA, the CDR3 is TGTGCCAGCAGCCCTAGCGGTAACAATGAGCAGTTCTTC.

To note about this clone: Compared with germline, one end of the junction differs, possibly owing to a read error. The chain employs TRBV15 and TRBJ2-7; a possible D gene is TRBD2 (5 bases). The CDR3 extends over 12 amino acids. Germline V gene sequence: CDR1 LNHNV, CDR2 YYDKDF (reference sequence). The CDR3 sequence is CATSNGNYERYF. CDR3 in DNA: TGTGCCACCAGCAACGGGAACTACGAGCGGTACTTC.

The chain joins TRBV28 to TRBJ2-5, with TRBD2 matching 11 bases. This CDR3 has 19 residues. Germline-derived CDR1 and CDR2 are MDHEN and SYDVKM. V dropped 2 bases and J dropped 5; count of bases not matched to a gene: 16. Here the CDR3 DNA reads TGTGCCAGCAGTTTAAAGATGGTAGCGGGAGGGTTAAGGGGGGAGACCCAGTACTTC. Encoded protein: CASSLKMVAGGLRGETQYF.

The chain combines TRBV5-1 with TRBJ2-5; 7 bases map to TRBD1. The CDR3 extends over 14 amino acids. CDR1 is SGHRS and CDR2 is YFSETQ in the germline V gene. The junction had 3 bases not matched to a gene; V was cut back by 2 bases and J by 2 bases. The CDR3 coding sequence is TGCGCCAGCAGCTTTACGACAGGGCAAGAGACCCAGTACTTC. It translates to CASSFTTGQETQYF.

The chain carries TRBV7-9 and TRBJ1-2; 8 bases fit TRBD1. In germline, CDR1 is SEHNR, CDR2 FQNEAQ (reference sequence). The CDR3 loop spans 14 amino acids. Unmatched junction bases numbered 5, after V lost 6 bases and J lost 2 bases. The CDR3 nucleotides are TGTGCCAGCAGAAAGGACAGGGTAAACTATGGCTACACCTTC. Protein sequence: CASRKDRVNYGYTF. Using reference TRBV7-9 and TRBJ1-2 for the parts outside the CDR3, the full variable domain is DTGVSQNPRHKITKRGQNVTFRCDPISEHNRLYWYRQTLGQGPEFLTYFQNEAQLEKSRLLSDRFSAERPKGSFSTLEIQRTEQGDSAMYLCASRKDRVNYGYTFGSGTRLTVV.

This chain connects TRBV5-1 to TRBJ2-1, with 8 bases lining up with TRBD2. V lost 0 bases to trimming and J lost 0 bases; unmatched junction nucleotides: 5. This CDR3 is built from 17 residues. From germline, CDR1 is SGHRS and CDR2 YFSETQ. The chain's CDR3 is CASSLETSELSYNEQFF. CDR3 coding DNA: TGCGCCAGCAGCTTGGAGACTAGCGAACTCTCCTACAATGAGCAGTTCTTC.

The chain recombines TRBV9 with TRBJ1-3; a possible D gene is TRBD1 (6 bases). V was clipped by 3 bases and J by 4 bases, with 11 bases between them. The germline CDR1 and CDR2 sequences are SGDLS and YYNGEE. The CDR3 has 14 amino acids. In DNA form, the CDR3 reads TGTGCCAGCAGCGCCACAGGGTCGGGAAACACCATATATTTT. Translation: CASSATGSGNTIYF.

This chain links TRBV5-1 with TRBJ1-2, with 9 positions matching TRBD1. V was pared by 0 bases and J by 6 bases, with 6 bases of the junction left unmatched. The CDR3 covers 15 residues. Germline V gene data show CDR1 as SGHRS and CDR2 as YFSETQ. CDR3 loop: CASSLAMDRGNGYTF. The DNA for the CDR3 is TGCGCCAGCAGCTTGGCTATGGACAGGGGAAATGGCTACACCTTC.

The V gene is TRBV28, the J gene TRBJ2-1; 9 nucleotides align to TRBD2. The J segment lost 5 bases and the V segment lost 3 bases, leaving 8 bases of the junction unmatched. There are 16 residues in the CDR3. Germline lookup yields CDR1 MDHEN and CDR2 SYDVKM. The CDR3 spells CASSFPLSGGNNEQFF. The CDR3 DNA sequence: TGTGCCAGCAGTTTCCCCCTTAGCGGGGGTAACAATGAGCAGTTCTTC.

The chain carries TRBV11-2 and TRBJ2-2, with 9 bases identical to TRBD1. The CDR3 is 15 amino acids. Germline trimming cut 5 bases from V and 5 bases from J; bases unmatched to any gene: 6. Germline values: CDR1 SGHAT, CDR2 FQNNGV. DNA for the CDR3: TGTGCCAGCAGCATTCGACAGGGGGGGACCGGGGAGCTGTTTTTT. Protein sequence: CASSIRQGGTGELFF.